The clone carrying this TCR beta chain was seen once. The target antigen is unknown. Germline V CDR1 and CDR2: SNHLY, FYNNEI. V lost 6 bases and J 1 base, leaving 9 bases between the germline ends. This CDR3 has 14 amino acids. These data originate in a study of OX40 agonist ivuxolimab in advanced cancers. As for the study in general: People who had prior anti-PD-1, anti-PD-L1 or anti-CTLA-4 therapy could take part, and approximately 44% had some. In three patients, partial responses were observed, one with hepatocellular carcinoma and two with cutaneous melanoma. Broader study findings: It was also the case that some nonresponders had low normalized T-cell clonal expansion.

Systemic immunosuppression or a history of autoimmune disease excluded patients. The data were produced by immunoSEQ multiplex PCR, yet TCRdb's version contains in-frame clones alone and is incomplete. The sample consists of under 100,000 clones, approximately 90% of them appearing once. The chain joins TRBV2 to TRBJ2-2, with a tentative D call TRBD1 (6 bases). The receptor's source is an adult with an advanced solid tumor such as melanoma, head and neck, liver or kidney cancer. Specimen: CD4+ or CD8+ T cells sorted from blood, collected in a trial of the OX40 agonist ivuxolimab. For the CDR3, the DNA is TGTGCCAGCAGAGCACAGGGGAACACCGGGGAGCTGTTTTTT. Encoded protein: CASRAQGNTGELFF. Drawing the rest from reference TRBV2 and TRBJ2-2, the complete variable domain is EPEVTQTPSHQVTQMGQEVILRCVPISNHLYFYWYRQILGQKVEFLVSFYNNEISEKSEIFDDQFSVERPDGSNFTLKIRSTKLEDSAMYFCASRAQGNTGELFFGEGSRLTVL.